The T cell receptor beta chain described here comes from a study of CD8 T cells in ankylosing spondylitis. General study points: Reportedly, disease-linked clones are significantly enriched in ankylosing spondylitis patients' matched synovial fluid. Disease-linked clones bore a CD8+ phenotype, appearing relatively rarely in peripheral blood.

Making use of molecular barcodes, quantitative 5'-RACE generated TCR beta libraries. One entry per CDR3 protein, called by TCRdb with MiXCR from the 5' RACE reads. Of about 100,000 distinct CDR3 sequences listed, about 8.6% are singletons. A few counts support this clonotype. Its specificity is not known. The CDR3 runs to 16 residues. CDR1 KGHSH and CDR2 LQKENI come from the germline V gene. The V gene lost 3 bases and the J gene lost 2 bases, with 13 bases spanning the gap. V is TRBV18 and J is TRBJ2-2, with no clear D. This sequence originates from a male donor with ankylosing spondylitis or in good health (not recorded which). Sequenced material: blood, either unsorted or a sorted T cell fraction (not recorded which). CDR3 amino acids: CASSPSGSVNTGELFF. CDR3 DNA: TGTGCCAGCTCACCGTCGGGCAGCGTCAACACCGGGGAGCTGTTTTTT.